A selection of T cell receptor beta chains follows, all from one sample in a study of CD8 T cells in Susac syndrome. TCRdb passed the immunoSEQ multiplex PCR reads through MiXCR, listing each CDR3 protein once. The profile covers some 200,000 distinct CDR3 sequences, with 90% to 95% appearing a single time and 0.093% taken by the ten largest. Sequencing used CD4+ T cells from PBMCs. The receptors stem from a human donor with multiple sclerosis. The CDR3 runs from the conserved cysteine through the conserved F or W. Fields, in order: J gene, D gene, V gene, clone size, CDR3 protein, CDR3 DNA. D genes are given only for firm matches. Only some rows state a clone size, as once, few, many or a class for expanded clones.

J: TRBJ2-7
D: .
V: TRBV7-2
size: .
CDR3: CASSQVQGHEQYF
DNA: TGTGCCAGCAGCCAAGTACAGGGCCACGAGCAGTACTTC

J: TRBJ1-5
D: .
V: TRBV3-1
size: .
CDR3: CASSQADQPQHF
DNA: TGTGCCAGCAGCCAAGCCGATCAGCCCCAGCATTTT

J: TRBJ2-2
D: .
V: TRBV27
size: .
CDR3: CASTSLVSGELFF
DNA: TGTGCCAGCACCTCTTTAGTATCCGGGGAGCTGTTTTTT

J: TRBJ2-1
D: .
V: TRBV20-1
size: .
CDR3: CSARGAGSYNEQFF
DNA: TGCAGTGCACGGGGGGCTGGGTCCTACAATGAGCAGTTCTTC

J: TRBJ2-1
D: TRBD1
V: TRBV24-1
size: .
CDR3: CATSASTGQGDHEQFF
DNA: TGTGCCACCAGTGCCTCTACGGGACAGGGGGACCATGAGCAGTTCTTC

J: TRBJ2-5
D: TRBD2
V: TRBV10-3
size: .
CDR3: CAISPLAGETQYF
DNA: TGTGCCATCAGTCCGCTAGCGGGAGAGACCCAGTACTTC

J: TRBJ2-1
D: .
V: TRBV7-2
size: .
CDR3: CASSLVTGVNDEQFF
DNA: TGTGCCAGCAGCTTAGTGACGGGGGTAAACGATGAGCAGTTCTTC

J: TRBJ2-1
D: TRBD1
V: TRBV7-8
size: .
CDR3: CATGPGQGSNNEQFF
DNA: TGTGCCACGGGACCGGGACAGGGGTCGAACAATGAGCAGTTCTTC

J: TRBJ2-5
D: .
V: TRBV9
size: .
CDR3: CASSVAPNRVETQYF
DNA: TGTGCCAGCAGCGTAGCCCCCAATAGGGTGGAGACCCAGTACTTC

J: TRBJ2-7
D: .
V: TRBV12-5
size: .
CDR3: CASGLQTYEQYF
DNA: TGTGCTAGTGGTCTCCAGACCTACGAGCAGTACTTC

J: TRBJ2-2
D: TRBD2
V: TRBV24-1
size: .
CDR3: CATSEPYPGGTGELFF
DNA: TGTGCCACCAGTGAGCCCTACCCGGGGGGCACCGGGGAGCTGTTTTTT

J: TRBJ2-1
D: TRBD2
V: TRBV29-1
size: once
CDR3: CSAFLADSYNEQFF
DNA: TGCAGCGCGTTTCTAGCGGACTCCTACAATGAGCAGTTCTTC

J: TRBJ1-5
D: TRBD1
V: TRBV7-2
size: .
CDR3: CASSYRQGDQPQHF
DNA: TGTGCCAGCAGCTACAGACAGGGTGACCAGCCCCAGCATTTT

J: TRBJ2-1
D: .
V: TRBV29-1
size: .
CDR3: CSVTSMHLYNEQFF
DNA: TGCAGCGTGACGTCAATGCACTTATACAATGAGCAGTTCTTC

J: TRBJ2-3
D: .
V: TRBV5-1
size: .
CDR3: CASSYDRGSTDTQYF
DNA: TGCGCCAGCAGCTACGATAGGGGGAGCACAGATACGCAGTATTTT

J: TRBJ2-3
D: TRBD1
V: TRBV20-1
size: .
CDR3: CSALIQGRTDTQYF
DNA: TGCAGTGCCCTAATACAGGGGCGCACAGATACGCAGTATTTT

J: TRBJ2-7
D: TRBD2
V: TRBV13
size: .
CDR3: CASSSGLAGDEQYF
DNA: TGTGCCAGCAGCTCGGGACTAGCGGGAGACGAGCAGTACTTC

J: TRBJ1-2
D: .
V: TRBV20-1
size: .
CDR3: CSARDREGVASSGYTF
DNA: TGCAGTGCTAGAGATCGGGAAGGAGTCGCGTCGAGTGGCTACACCTTC

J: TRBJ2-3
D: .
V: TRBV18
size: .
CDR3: CASSPDSPLGTQYF
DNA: TGTGCCAGCTCACCCGACTCGCCTTTGGGTACGCAGTATTTT

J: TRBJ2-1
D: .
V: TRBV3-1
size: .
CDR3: CASSSRDSYNEQFF
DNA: TGTGCCAGCAGCTCCCGGGACTCGTACAATGAGCAGTTCTTC

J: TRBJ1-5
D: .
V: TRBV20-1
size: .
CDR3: CSGLQGTGPQHF
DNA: TGCAGTGGGCTACAGGGTACGGGGCCCCAGCATTTT

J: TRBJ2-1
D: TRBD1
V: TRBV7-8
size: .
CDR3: CASSRTNFRDRGVF
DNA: TGTGCCAGCAGCCGAACGAACTTCCGGGACAGGGGAGTCTTC

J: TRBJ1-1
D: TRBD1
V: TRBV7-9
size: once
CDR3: CASSLDRPLGAFF
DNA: TGTGCCAGCAGCCTGGACAGGCCCCTCGGAGCTTTCTTT

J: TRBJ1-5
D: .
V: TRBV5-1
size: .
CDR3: CASSYGQNQPQHF
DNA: TGCGCCAGCAGCTACGGACAAAATCAGCCCCAGCATTTT

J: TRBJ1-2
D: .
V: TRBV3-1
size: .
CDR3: CASSQSRISHYGYTF
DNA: TGTGCCAGCAGCCAATCGCGGATAAGTCACTATGGCTACACCTTC

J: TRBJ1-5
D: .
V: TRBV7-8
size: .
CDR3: CASSSYRDSNQPQHF
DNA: TGTGCCAGCAGCTCTTACAGGGATAGCAATCAGCCCCAGCATTTT

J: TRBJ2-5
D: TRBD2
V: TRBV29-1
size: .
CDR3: CSVGWGGGRETQYF
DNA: TGCAGCGTTGGATGGGGCGGGGGTCGAGAGACCCAGTACTTC

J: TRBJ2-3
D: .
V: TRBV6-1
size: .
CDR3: CASRTGYTDTQYF
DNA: TGTGCCAGCAGGACAGGATACACAGATACGCAGTATTTT

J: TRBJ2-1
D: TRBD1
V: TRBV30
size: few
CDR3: CAWSGTGGSYNEQFF
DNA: TGTGCCTGGAGTGGGACAGGGGGCAGTTACAATGAGCAGTTCTTC

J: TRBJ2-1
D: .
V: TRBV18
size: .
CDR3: CASSLQILRSNNEQFF
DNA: TGTGCCAGCTCCCTTCAAATTCTCAGGAGTAACAATGAGCAGTTCTTC

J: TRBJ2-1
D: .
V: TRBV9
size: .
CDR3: CASSEEPTILRQQFF
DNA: TGTGCCAGCAGCGAGGAACCGACAATACTTCGGCAGCAGTTCTTC

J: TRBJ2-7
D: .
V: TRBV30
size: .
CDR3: CAWSNRPSYEQYF
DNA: TGTGCCTGGAGTAACAGGCCCTCCTACGAGCAGTACTTC

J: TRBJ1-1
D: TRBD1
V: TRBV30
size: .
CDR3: CAWSPRTGKAFF
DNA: TGTGCCTGGAGTCCCCGGACAGGGAAAGCTTTCTTT

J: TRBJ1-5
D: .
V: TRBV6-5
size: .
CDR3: CASSYSDWGQPQHF
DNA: TGTGCCAGCAGTTACTCGGATTGGGGTCAGCCCCAGCATTTT

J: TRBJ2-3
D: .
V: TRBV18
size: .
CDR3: CASSLGTPGHGTQYF
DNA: TGTGCCAGCTCACTGGGGACACCAGGCCACGGTACGCAGTATTTT

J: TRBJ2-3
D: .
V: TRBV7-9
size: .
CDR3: CASSPRRTSVEDTQYF
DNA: TGTGCCAGCAGTCCCCGCCGGACCTCCGTGGAGGATACGCAGTATTTT

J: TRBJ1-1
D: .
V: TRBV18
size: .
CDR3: CASSPEWNTEAFF
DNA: TGTGCCAGCTCACCTGAGTGGAACACTGAAGCTTTCTTT

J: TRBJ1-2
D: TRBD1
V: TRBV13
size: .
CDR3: CASSSTGRGGYTF
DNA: TGTGCCAGCAGCTCGACAGGGCGGGGAGGCTACACCTTC

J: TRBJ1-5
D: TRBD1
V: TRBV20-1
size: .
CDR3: CSAALGQGIANNQPQHF
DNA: TGCAGTGCTGCCCTTGGACAGGGAATCGCTAACAATCAGCCCCAGCATTTT

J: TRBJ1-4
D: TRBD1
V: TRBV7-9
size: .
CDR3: CASSGQANEKLFF
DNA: TGTGCCAGCAGCGGACAGGCTAATGAAAAACTGTTTTTT

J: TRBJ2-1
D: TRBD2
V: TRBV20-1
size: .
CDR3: CSAPGTSGTYNEQFF
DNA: TGCAGTGCGCCCGGGACTAGCGGGACGTACAATGAGCAGTTCTTC